This T cell receptor beta chain is drawn from a study of T cell responses to AZD1222 COVID-19 vaccine (dated by TCRdb to about 2021). Broadly, across the study: AZD1222 recipients with second doses at about 4 weeks or about 12 weeks were pooled, because spike-specific TCR depth and breadth did not differ between schedules. Enrollment into the trials was organized by age into subgroups of 18-55, 56-69 and 70-plus years, and those subgroups contained approximately 160, 26 and 62 TCR-sequenced participants, respectively. TCR sequencing covered roughly 230 trial participants: 200 to 210 given two doses of AZD1222 and approximately 26 given two doses of MenACWY control vaccine. What the work shows at the level of the full study, not this receptor alone: Reportedly, almost half of the unique spike-specific TCRs recognized epitopes lying outside the regions that are mutated in the B.1.351 and B.1.1.7 variants. Only five to seven AZD1222 recipients were SARS-CoV-2 seropositive at baseline, limiting conclusions about previously exposed vaccinees. Participants were mostly white British, with more females than males. The authors suggested clonal diversity may have been underestimated. Vaccine-associated CD4 TCRs spanned the whole spike protein, with dominant responses in regions 160-218 and 743-854. A significant rise in spike-specific TCR breadth and depth was observed after two AZD1222 doses relative to day 0 and relative to MenACWY recipients. In the small 56-69-year group, the increase in depth fell short of significance, most likely because of low power. Because no day 14 peak-response samples were available, repertoires were characterized only after the peak T cell response.

The CDR3 regions of human TCRbeta chains were analyzed by immunosequencing. Per the authors' processing: Repertoire TCRs were checked for matches against a reference library of SARS-CoV-2-specific TCRs that had been generated using the MIRA antigen-specificity platform. Breadth was defined as the fraction of unique TCRs that were SARS-CoV-2-associated, and depth was defined as the fraction of total T cells that were SARS-CoV-2-associated. Using the MIRA data, every spike-specific TCR was mapped to the spike region that the TCR reacted to and assigned to either a CD4 or a CD8 class. Log10-transformed breadth and depth values were compared by one-way ANOVA with Sidak's multiple comparisons tests. The clones in this table, taken by TCRdb from immuneACCESS, are in-frame only. Not every clone is retained; where verified, under half of the shortfall comes from an unresolved V gene, and the cause of the rest is unknown. That table supplies the V and J calls and clone size; D and trimming were determined from the DNA. This sample is represented by approximately 150,000 clones; roughly 92% of them were singletons. The top ten clones comprise 1.1% to 1.5% of the sample.

The sample's time point label, decoded: baseline before first vaccination. The vaccinee samples were drawn from two UK trials, COV001 and COV002, one of which was a single-blind randomized controlled phase 2/3 trial testing AZD1222 (ChAdOx1 nCoV-19) in healthy adults. For TCRbeta chain sequencing, PBMC samples were collected from trial participants at day 0 and at day 28 after the second dose. At the junction V is shortened by 2 bases and J by 8 bases; bases outside the gene matches: 9. The CDR3 has 15 amino acids, counting the end cysteine and phenylalanine. The read is trimmed to its CDR3 DNA, 45 bases read in frame from base 1. CDR1 and CDR2 were assigned from the germline V gene (reference sequence) as MNHEY and SMNVEV. As regards this clone: Which antigen it targets is not known. Base qualities are not at hand, and no much larger clone is one base apart.

This sequence uses TRBV27 and TRBJ2-4, with TRBD2 matching 7 junction bases. The TCR originated in an adult in good health. The sequences come from peripheral blood, collected on day 0 of AZD1222 vaccination. The CDR3 loop reads CASSLQYGGRDIQYF. The nucleotide sequence reads as follows: TGTGCCAGCAGTTTACAATACGGCGGGAGAGACATTCAGTACTTC.